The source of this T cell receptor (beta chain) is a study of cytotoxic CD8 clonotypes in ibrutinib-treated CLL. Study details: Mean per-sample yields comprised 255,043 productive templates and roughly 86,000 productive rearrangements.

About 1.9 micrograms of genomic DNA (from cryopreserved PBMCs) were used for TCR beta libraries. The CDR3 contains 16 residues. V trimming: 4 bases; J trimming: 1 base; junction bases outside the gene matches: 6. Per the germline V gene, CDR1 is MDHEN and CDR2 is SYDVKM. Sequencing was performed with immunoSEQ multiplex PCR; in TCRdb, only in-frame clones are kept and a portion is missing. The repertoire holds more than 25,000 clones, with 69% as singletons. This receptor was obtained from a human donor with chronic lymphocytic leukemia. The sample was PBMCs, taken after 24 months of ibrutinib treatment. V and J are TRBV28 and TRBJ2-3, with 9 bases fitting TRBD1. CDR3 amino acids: CASSSDRDRGTDTQYF. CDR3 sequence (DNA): TGTGCCAGCAGTTCAGACCGGGACAGGGGCACAGATACGCAGTATTTT.